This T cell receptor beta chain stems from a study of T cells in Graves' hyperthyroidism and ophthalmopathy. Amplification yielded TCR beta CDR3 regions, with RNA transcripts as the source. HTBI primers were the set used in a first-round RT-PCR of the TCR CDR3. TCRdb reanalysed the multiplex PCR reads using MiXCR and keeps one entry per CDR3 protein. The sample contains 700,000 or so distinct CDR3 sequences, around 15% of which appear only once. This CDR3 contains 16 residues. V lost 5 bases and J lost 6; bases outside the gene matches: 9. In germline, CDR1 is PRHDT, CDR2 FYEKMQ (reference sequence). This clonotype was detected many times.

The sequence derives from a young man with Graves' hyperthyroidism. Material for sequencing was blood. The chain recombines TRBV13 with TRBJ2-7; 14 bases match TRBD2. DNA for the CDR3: TGTGCCAGCAGCCCTCCGACTAGCGGGAGGGCCGGCGAGCAGTACTTC. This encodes CASSPPTSGRAGEQYF.